This TCR beta chain was identified during a study of identifying expanded T cells in peripheral blood. The study, taken as a whole, reports: Variance in clone template counts between approximately two-week samples significantly increased with total template count across all healthy donors.

The germline V gene encodes CDR1 ENHRY and CDR2 SYGVKD. Unmatched junction bases numbered 30, after V lost 8 bases and J lost 3 bases. The CDR3 has 22 amino acids. Libraries were prepared by immunoSEQ multiplex PCR; TCRdb keeps only in-frame clonotypes and omits some of them. Seen here are roughly 82,000 clones, approximately 85% observed once, and the top ten hold approximately 20%. As to this clone: The antigen is not known.

The V gene is TRBV10-3, the J gene TRBJ2-7; 11 nucleotides line up with TRBD2. The sequenced material came from blood. The sequence came from a person between 18 and 75 years old in good health. The CDR3, as DNA: TGTGCCATCGGAGGGACAGGTGGAAACTTAATCCAAGCACTAGCGGGAGACTACGAGCAGTACTTC. Its protein product is CAIGGTGGNLIQALAGDYEQYF.